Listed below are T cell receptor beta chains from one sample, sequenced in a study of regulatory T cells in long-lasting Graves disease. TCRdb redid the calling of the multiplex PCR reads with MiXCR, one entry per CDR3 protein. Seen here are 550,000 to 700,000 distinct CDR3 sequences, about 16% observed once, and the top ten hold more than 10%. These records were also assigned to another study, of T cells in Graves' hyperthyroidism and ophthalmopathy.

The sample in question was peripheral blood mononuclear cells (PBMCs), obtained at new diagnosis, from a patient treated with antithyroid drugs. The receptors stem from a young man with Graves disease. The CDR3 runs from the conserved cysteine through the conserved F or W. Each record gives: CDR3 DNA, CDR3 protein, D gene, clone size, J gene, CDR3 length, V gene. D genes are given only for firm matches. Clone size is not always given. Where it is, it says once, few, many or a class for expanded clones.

TGTGCCAGCAGTGACTCTCAAGGGCTAAGCTCCTACAATGAGCAGTTCTTC,CASSDSQGLSSYNEQFF,.,many,TRBJ2-1,17,TRBV28
TGCAGCGTACTAGCGGGAGGGGATGAGCAGTTCTTC,CSVLAGGDEQFF,TRBD2,few,TRBJ2-1,12,TRBV29-1
TGCGCCAGCAGCTTGGGGGCTGACGGCAATCAGCCCCAGCATTTT,CASSLGADGNQPQHF,.,many,TRBJ1-5,15,TRBV5-1
TGTGCCAGCTCACCCCTACCGGGACCTAACCAAGAGACCCAGTACTTC,CASSPLPGPNQETQYF,.,many,TRBJ2-5,16,TRBV18
TGTGCCAGCAGCCAAGGGAAGGGCTCCTACAATGAGCAGTTCTTC,CASSQGKGSYNEQFF,.,few,TRBJ2-1,15,TRBV3-1
TGTGCCAGCAGCTTAGAGACTAGCGGCCTTTCGCAGTATTTT,CASSLETSGLSQYF,TRBD2,many,TRBJ2-3,14,TRBV7-9
TGTGCCAGCAGCTTCTACGGGACGGGTGGCGGGGAGCTGTTTTTT,CASSFYGTGGGELFF,.,few,TRBJ2-2,15,TRBV7-3
TGTGCCAGCAGCGTGATAGCGGGAGTAGGGGATACGCAGTATTTT,CASSVIAGVGDTQYF,TRBD2,many,TRBJ2-3,15,TRBV7-2
TGTGCCAGCAGCCAGCCCCGGGACTATCTCACGGGGACGCAGTATTTT,CASSQPRDYLTGTQYF,TRBD2,few,TRBJ2-3,16,TRBV6-2/TRBV6-3
TGTGCCAGGACTGAACCGCCCACCGGAGTCTACACTGAAGCTTTCTTT,CARTEPPTGVYTEAFF,.,few,TRBJ1-1,16,TRBV6-1
TGCAGTGCCCCTCGTGGGACAGACTCCTCCTACGAGCAGTACTTC,CSAPRGTDSSYEQYF,TRBD1,few,TRBJ2-7,15,TRBV20-1
TGTGCCTGGAGTGGGACGCAGAACACTGAAGCTTTCTTT,CAWSGTQNTEAFF,.,many,TRBJ1-1,13,TRBV30
TGCAGCGTTGAAGCCCCAGGACAGATTGACTACGAGCAGTACTTC,CSVEAPGQIDYEQYF,.,.,TRBJ2-7,15,TRBV29-1
TGTGCCAGCAGCCAATTAGCGGGAGAGAGCCAAGAGACCCAGTACTTC,CASSQLAGESQETQYF,TRBD2,many,TRBJ2-5,16,TRBV28
TGTGCCAGCAGTTATCAGGGAGGGGGGGCCTACGAGCAGTACTTC,CASSYQGGGAYEQYF,.,many,TRBJ2-7,15,TRBV6-9
TGTGCCAGCTCACTTTCCACCAATCAGCCCCAGCATTTT,CASSLSTNQPQHF,.,many,TRBJ1-5,13,TRBV27
TGTGCCAGCAGCCCGACCCAGGGGCTGTCCTACAATGAGCAGTTCTTC,CASSPTQGLSYNEQFF,.,.,TRBJ2-1,16,TRBV7-9